This entry is about one TCR beta chain. What it binds is unknown. The CDR3 runs to 15 residues. After removal of 3 bases from V and 9 bases from J, the junction contained 9 bases not matched to a gene. Germline loops: CDR1 SGHRS, CDR2 YFSETQ. The sample originates from a study of cytomegalovirus exposure and HLA in healthy donors. The study, taken as a whole, reports: Presence/absence analyses treated sequencing depth as roughly uniform across donors.

With 60 Vbeta and 13 Jbeta primers, the PCR was carried out. The table came from immunoSEQ multiplex PCR; TCRdb's copy has only in-frame clones and leaves some out. The sample has approximately 200,000 clones, almost 85% seen once. The chain uses TRBV5-1 and TRBJ1-6; 7 positions agree with TRBD1. This TCR was sampled from a woman aged 45-65 years in good health and CMV-seronegative. Sequencing was done on a sample of PBMCs. The CDR3 nucleotides are TGCGCCAGCAGCTCTGACAGGGCAAACGCTTCACCCCTCCACTTT. Protein product: CASSSDRANASPLHF.